One sample yielded the 5 T cell receptor beta chains listed below, sequenced in a study of T cell responses to AZD1222 COVID-19 vaccine (dated by TCRdb to the early 2020s). The time point label for this specimen denotes: baseline before first vaccination. Library preparation was by the immunoSEQ multiplex PCR assay. Entries here come from immuneACCESS through TCRdb and include only in-frame sequences with V and J called. Some clones fail to appear in such tables; in the studies checked, an unresolved V gene covers under half of the shortfall, and the cause of the remainder is unknown. Within this sample are under 150,000 clones, with approximately 94% of them counted one time only. The top ten constitute 5.1% of the sample. The specimen was peripheral blood, collected on day 0 of AZD1222 vaccination. The receptors shown here come from an adult in good health.

The chain employs TRBV7-2 and TRBJ1-2; D unresolved. V was pared by 3 bases and J by 3 bases, with 14 bases between. In germline, CDR1 is SGHTA, CDR2 FQGNSA. The CDR3 has 15 amino acids. Here the CDR3 DNA reads TGTGCCAGCAGCTTCTTAGCCAGGTCCGACTATGGCTACACCTTC. It specifies CASSFLARSDYGYTF.

This rearrangement joins TRBV3-1 (or the pseudogene TRBV3-2) to TRBJ1-2; D gene ambiguous. The germline V gene has CDR1 LGHDT and CDR2 YNNKEL (reference sequence). The CDR3 runs to 13 residues. V lost 0 bases and J 8 bases, leaving 10 bases between the germline ends. The chain's CDR3 is CASSQDLGNGYTF. The CDR3 DNA follows: TGTGCCAGCAGCCAAGATCTCGGCAACGGCTACACCTTC.

The CDR3 sequence: CASSSTIGLAGPLTQYF. CDR3 sequence (DNA): TGTGCCAGCAGCTCCACTATAGGACTAGCGGGGCCCCTTACCCAGTACTTC. The J gene is TRBJ2-5, the V gene TRBV7-2, with 12 bases aligning to TRBD2. CDR3 length equals 17 residues. Germline V gene sequence: CDR1 SGHTA, CDR2 FQGNSA. V shed 4 bases and J 8 bases; nucleotides not matched to a gene: 14.

The gene calls are TRBV11-1 and TRBJ2-1; a possible D gene is TRBD1 (5 bases). The CDR3 spans 13 residues. The germline V gene has CDR1 SGHAT and CDR2 FQDESV (reference sequence). Trimming cost V 5 bases and J 12 bases, with 17 bases left between them. The CDR3 loop is CASSPTREGGQFF. DNA of the CDR3: TGTGCCAGCAGCCCGACCAGGGAAGGTGGGCAGTTCTTC.

The chain joins TRBV7-3 to TRBJ2-5; D tentatively fits TRBD1 or TRBD2 (5 bases each). The CDR3 spans 13 residues. V dropped 1 base and J dropped 3 bases, with 6 bases sitting between them. Germline loops: CDR1 SGHTA, CDR2 FQGTGA. CDR3 region: CASSLMGEETQYF. The CDR3 DNA is TGTGCCAGCAGCTTAATGGGGGAAGAGACCCAGTACTTC.